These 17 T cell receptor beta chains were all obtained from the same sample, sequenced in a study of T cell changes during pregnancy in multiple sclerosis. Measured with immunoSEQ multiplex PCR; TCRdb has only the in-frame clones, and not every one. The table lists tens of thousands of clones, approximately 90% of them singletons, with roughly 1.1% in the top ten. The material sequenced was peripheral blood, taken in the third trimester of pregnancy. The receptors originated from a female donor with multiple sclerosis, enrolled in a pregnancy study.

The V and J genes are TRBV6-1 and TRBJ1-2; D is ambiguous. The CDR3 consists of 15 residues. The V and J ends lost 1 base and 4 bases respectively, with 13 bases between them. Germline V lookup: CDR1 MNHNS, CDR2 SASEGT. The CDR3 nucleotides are TGTGCCAGCAGTGAAGACAGCCGCCCTTCCTATGGCTACACCTTC. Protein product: CASSEDSRPSYGYTF.

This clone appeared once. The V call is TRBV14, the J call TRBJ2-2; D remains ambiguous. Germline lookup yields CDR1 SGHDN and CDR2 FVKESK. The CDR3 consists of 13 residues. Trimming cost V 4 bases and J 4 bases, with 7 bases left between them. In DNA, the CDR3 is TGTGCCAGCAGCCCCTCTTTCACCGGGGAGCTGTTTTTT. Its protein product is CASSPSFTGELFF.

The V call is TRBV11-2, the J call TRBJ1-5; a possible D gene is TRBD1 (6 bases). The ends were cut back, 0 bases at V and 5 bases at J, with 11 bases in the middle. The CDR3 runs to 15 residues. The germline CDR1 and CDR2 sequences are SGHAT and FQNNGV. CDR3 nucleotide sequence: TGTGCCAGCAGCTTAGACAGGGGCGGTTATCAGCCCCAGCATTTT. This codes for CASSLDRGGYQPQHF. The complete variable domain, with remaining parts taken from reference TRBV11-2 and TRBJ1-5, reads EAGVAQSPRYKIIEKRQSVAFWCNPISGHATLYWYQQILGQGPKLLIQFQNNGVVDDSQLPKDRFSAERLKGVDSTLKIQPAKLEDSAVYLCASSLDRGGYQPQHFGDGTRLSIL.

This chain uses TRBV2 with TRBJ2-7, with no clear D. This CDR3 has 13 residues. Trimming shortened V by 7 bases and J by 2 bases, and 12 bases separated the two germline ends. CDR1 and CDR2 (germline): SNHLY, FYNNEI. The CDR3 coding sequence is TGTGCCAGCACTGAGGCGGCCCCCTACGAGCAGTACTTC. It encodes CASTEAAPYEQYF.

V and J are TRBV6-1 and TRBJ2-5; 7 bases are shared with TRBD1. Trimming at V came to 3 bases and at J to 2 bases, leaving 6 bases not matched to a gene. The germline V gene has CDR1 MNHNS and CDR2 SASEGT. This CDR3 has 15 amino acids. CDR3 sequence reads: CASSEHRGGQETQYF. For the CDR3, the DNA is TGTGCCAGCAGTGAGCACAGGGGCGGGCAAGAGACCCAGTACTTC.

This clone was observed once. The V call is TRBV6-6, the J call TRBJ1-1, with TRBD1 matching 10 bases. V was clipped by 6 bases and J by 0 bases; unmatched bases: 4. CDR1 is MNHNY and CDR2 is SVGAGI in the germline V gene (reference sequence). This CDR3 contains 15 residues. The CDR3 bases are TGTGCCAGCAGGGGGACAGGGGACATGAACACTGAAGCTTTCTTT. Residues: CASRGTGDMNTEAFF.

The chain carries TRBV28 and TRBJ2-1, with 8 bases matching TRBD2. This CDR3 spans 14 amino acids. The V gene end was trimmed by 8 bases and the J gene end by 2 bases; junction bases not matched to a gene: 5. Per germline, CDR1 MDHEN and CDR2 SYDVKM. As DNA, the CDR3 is TGTGCCAGCTTTGGACTAGCTACCTACAATGAGCAGTTCTTC. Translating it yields CASFGLATYNEQFF.

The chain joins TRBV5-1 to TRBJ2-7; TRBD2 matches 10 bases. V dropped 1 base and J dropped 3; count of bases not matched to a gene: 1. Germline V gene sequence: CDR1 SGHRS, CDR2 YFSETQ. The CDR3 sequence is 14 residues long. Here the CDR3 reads CASSLTSGNYEQYF. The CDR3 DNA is TGCGCCAGCAGCTTGACTAGCGGGAACTACGAGCAGTACTTC.

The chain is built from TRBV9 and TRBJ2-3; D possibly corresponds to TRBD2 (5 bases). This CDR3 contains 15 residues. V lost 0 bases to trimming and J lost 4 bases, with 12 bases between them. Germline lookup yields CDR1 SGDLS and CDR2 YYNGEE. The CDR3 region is CASSVAGIGADTQYF. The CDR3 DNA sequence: TGTGCCAGCAGCGTAGCGGGGATCGGCGCAGATACGCAGTATTTT.

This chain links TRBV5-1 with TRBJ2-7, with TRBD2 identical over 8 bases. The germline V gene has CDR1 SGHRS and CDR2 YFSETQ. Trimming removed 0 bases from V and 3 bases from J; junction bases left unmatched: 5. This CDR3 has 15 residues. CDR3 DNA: TGCGCCAGCAGCTTGGCCACAGCGGGAGACTACGAGCAGTACTTC. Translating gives CASSLATAGDYEQYF.

The CDR3 DNA reads as TGCGCCAGCAGCGGCGGAAACAGGGCGGTTGAGCAGTTCTTC. Translating gives CASSGGNRAVEQFF. The rearrangement joins TRBV5-1 to TRBJ2-1; the D gene is possibly TRBD1 (6 bases). Trimming stripped 4 bases from V and 9 bases from J, with 17 bases between. CDR1 is SGHRS, CDR2 YFSETQ, per germline. The CDR3 totals 14 residues.

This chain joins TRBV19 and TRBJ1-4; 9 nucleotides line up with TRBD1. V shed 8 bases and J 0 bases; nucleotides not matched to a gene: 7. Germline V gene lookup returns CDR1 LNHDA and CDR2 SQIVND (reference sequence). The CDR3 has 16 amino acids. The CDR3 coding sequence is TGTGCCAGTCTTTCCGGGACAGGGCCAACTAATGAAAAACTGTTTTTT. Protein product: CASLSGTGPTNEKLFF.

CDR3 residues: CASSPRRVNTEAFF. In nucleotides, the CDR3 is TGTGCCAGCAGCCCCCGTCGGGTGAACACTGAAGCTTTCTTT. V gene TRBV14 combines with J gene TRBJ1-1, with D unresolved. CDR3 size: 14 residues. Germline loops: CDR1 SGHDN, CDR2 FVKESK. Deletions cut 4 bases from V and 0 bases from J, with 9 bases between.

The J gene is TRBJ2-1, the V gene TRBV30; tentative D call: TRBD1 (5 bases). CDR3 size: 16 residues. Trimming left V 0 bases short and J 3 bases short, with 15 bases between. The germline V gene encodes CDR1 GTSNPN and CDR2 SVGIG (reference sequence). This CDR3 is CAWSVRWGLNYNEQFF. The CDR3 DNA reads TGTGCCTGGAGTGTGCGTTGGGGCCTAAACTACAATGAGCAGTTCTTC.

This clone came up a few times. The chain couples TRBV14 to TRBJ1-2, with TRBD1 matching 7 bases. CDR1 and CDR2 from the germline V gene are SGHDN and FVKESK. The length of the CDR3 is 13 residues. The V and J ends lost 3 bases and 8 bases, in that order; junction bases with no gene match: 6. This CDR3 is CASSHTGQHGYTF. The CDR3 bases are TGTGCCAGCAGCCACACGGGACAGCACGGCTACACCTTC. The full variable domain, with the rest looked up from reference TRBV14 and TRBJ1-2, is EAGVTQFPSHSVIEKGQTVTLRCDPISGHDNLYWYRRVMGKEIKFLLHFVKESKQDESGMPNNRFLAERTGGTYSTLKVQPAELEDSGVYFCASSHTGQHGYTFGSGTRLTVV.

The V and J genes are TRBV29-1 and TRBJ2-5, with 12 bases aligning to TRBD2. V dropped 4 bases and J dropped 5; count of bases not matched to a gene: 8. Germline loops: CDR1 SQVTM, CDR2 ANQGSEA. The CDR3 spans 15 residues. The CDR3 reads CSVVLAGGPGETQYF. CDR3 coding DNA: TGCAGCGTTGTCCTAGCGGGAGGGCCGGGGGAGACCCAGTACTTC.

In DNA, the CDR3 is TGTGCCAGCAGCTTGGCCCCCGGGGACACAGATTACAATGAGCAGTTCTTC. Translating gives CASSLAPGDTDYNEQFF. The chain combines TRBV5-5 with TRBJ2-1, with D possibly TRBD1 on 6 matching bases. CDR1 and CDR2 from the germline V gene are SGHKS and YYEKEE (reference sequence). Trimming cost V 0 bases and J 4 bases, with 17 bases left between them. This CDR3 region has 17 residues.